This T cell receptor (beta chain) is from a study of cytomegalovirus exposure and HLA in healthy donors. The CDR3 is 13 amino acids. V was trimmed by 2 bases and J by 4 bases, leaving 8 bases between them. The germline gives CDR1 MGHDK, CDR2 SYGVNS. PCR amplification relied on 60 Vbeta primers (plus 13 Jbeta primers). Profiled with immunoSEQ multiplex PCR; TCRdb holds only in-frame clones, not every one. The sample yields more than 100,000 clones, roughly 74% seen once. Material for sequencing was PBMCs. The receptor's source is a woman aged 50 to 60 in good health and CMV-seropositive. The V gene is TRBV25-1, the J gene TRBJ1-2, with D perhaps TRBD1 (6 bases). CDR3 in DNA: TGTGCCAGCAGTGAAAGGACAGCCTATGGCTACACCTTC. Its protein is CASSERTAYGYTF.